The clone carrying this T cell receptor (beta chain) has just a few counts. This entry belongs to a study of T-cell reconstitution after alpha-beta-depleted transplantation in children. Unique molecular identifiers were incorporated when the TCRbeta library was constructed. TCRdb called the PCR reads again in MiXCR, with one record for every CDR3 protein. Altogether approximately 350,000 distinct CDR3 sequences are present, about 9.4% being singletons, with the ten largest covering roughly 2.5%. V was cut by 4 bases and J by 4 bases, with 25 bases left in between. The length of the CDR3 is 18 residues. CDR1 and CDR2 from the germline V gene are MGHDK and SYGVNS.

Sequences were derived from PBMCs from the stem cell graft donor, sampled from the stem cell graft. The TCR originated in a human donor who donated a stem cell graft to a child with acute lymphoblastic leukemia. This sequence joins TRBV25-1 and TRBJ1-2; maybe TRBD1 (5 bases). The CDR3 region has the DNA TGTGCCAGCAGTGGGGCAGGGAGTAATGTCCACCATATCTATGGCTACACCTTC. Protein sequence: CASSGAGSNVHHIYGYTF.